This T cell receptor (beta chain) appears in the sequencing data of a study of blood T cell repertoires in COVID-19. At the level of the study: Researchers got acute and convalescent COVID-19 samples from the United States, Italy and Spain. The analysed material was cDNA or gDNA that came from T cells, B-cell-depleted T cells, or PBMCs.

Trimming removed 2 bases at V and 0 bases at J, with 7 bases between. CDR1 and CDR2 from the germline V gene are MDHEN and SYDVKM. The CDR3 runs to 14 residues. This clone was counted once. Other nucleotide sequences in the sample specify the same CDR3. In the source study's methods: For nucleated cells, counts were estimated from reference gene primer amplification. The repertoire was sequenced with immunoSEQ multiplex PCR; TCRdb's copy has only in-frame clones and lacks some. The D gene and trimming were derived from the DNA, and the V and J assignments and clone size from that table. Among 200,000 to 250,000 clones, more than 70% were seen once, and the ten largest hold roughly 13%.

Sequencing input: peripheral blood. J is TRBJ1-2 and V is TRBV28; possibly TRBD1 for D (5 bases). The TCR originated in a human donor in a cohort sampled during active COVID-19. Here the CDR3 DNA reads TGTGCCAGCAGTTTAACAGGAGCTAACTATGGCTACACCTTC. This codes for CASSLTGANYGYTF.